A single sample gave rise to the 12 T cell receptor beta chains below, sequenced in a study of OX40 agonist ivuxolimab in advanced cancers. The table came from immunoSEQ multiplex PCR; TCRdb's copy has only in-frame clones and leaves some out. This sample yields 26,000 or so clones, of which over 60% are seen a single time; 11% to 15% belongs to the top ten. This sample comprised CD4+ or CD8+ T cells sorted from blood, obtained in a trial of the OX40 agonist ivuxolimab. These receptors were taken from an adult with an advanced solid tumor such as melanoma, head and neck, liver or kidney cancer.

As DNA, the CDR3 is TGTGCCAGCGGGGGCTGGGGCTATGGCTACACCTTC. This translates into CASGGWGYGYTF. V usage is TRBV6-1 and J usage is TRBJ1-2, with D possibly TRBD1 on 6 matching bases. V was shortened by 8 bases and J by 4 bases, with 11 bases between the two germline ends. Germline-derived CDR1 and CDR2 are MNHNS and SASEGT. CDR3 length: 12 amino acids.

The CDR3 coding sequence is TGTGCCAGTAGTTACGATCGGGGCTCCTATAATTCACCCCTCCACTTT. Its translation: CASSYDRGSYNSPLHF. The chain combines TRBV19 with TRBJ1-6; D gene unclear. Germline V gene data show CDR1 as LNHDA and CDR2 as SQIVND (reference sequence). CDR3 length: 16 amino acids. V was pared by 5 bases and J by 0 bases, with 11 bases between.

The chain uses TRBV7-9 and TRBJ2-7, with D perhaps TRBD1 or TRBD2 (5 bases each). The CDR3 spans 14 residues. With 5 bases removed from V and 1 base from J, the gap between germline ends came to 12 bases. The V gene's germline CDR1 is SEHNR and CDR2 FQNEAQ (reference sequence). CDR3 in DNA: TGTGCCAGCAGCGTCGGGGACGGTTCCTACGAGCAGTACTTC. Translated: CASSVGDGSYEQYF.

The V call is TRBV5-5, the J call TRBJ1-1, with TRBD1 identical over 11 bases. V dropped 4 bases and J dropped 6; count of bases not matched to a gene: 5. Looked up from germline, CDR1 is SGHKS and CDR2 is YYEKEE (reference sequence). The CDR3 runs 14 residues. The CDR3 DNA reads as TGTGCCAGCAGCCCCATGGGACAGGGGGCTGAAGCTTTCTTT. Its protein product is CASSPMGQGAEAFF.

This chain joins TRBV14 and TRBJ2-2; 8 nucleotides align to TRBD1. Per the germline V gene, CDR1 is SGHDN and CDR2 is FVKESK. J gave up 4 bases and V 4 bases, and 8 bases lay outside the gene matches. This CDR3 is 16 amino acids long. The CDR3 coding sequence is TGTGCCAGCAGCCTTCGCCAGGGACAGGCCACCGGGGAGCTGTTTTTT. It codes for CASSLRQGQATGELFF. The full variable domain, rest sourced from reference TRBV14 and TRBJ2-2, is EAGVTQFPSHSVIEKGQTVTLRCDPISGHDNLYWYRRVMGKEIKFLLHFVKESKQDESGMPNNRFLAERTGGTYSTLKVQPAELEDSGVYFCASSLRQGQATGELFFGEGSRLTVL.

The chain is built from TRBV7-2 and TRBJ1-3; TRBD1 is a possible D gene (5 bases). V was cut by 5 bases and J by 4 bases, with 9 bases left in between. Germline CDR1 is SGHTA and CDR2 is FQGNSA. The CDR3 length is 13 residues. The CDR3 nucleotides are TGTGCCAGCAGCAATTACAGGGGAAACACCATATATTTT. It yields the protein CASSNYRGNTIYF.

The rearrangement joins TRBV19 to TRBJ2-7, with no clear D. The germline V gene has CDR1 LNHDA and CDR2 SQIVND (reference sequence). The CDR3 runs to 14 residues. Between the trimmed V and J ends, which lost 5 bases and 0 bases, there was a span of 11 bases. CDR3 DNA sequence: TGTGCCAGTAGTTGGGCAGGCCGCTCCTACGAGCAGTACTTC. Its translation: CASSWAGRSYEQYF.

The chain couples TRBV13 to TRBJ1-3; a weak D match, TRBD1 (6 bases). Trimming cost V 3 bases and J 1 base, with 10 bases left between them. The germline gives CDR1 PRHDT, CDR2 FYEKMQ (reference sequence). This CDR3 contains 15 residues. CDR3 coding DNA: TGTGCCAGCAGCTTGGACAGCCGATCTGGAAACACCATATATTTT. This gives the protein CASSLDSRSGNTIYF.

The V and J genes are TRBV28 and TRBJ2-3; 9 nucleotides agree with TRBD1. The CDR3 has 16 residues. The germline gives CDR1 MDHEN, CDR2 SYDVKM. V shed 4 bases, J shed 1 base, and the junction held 6 bases outside the gene matches. The CDR3: CASSSGQGMGTDTQYF. DNA for the CDR3: TGTGCCAGCAGTTCCGGACAGGGGATGGGCACAGATACGCAGTATTTT.

The gene calls are TRBV12-5 and TRBJ1-2, with D possibly being TRBD1 (5 bases). The CDR3 runs to 15 residues. The germline gives CDR1 LGHNT, CDR2 FRNRAP. Trimming removed 1 base from V and 3 bases from J, with 12 bases in between. The CDR3 sequence: CASGLGQGGYYGYTF. The DNA for the CDR3 is TGTGCTAGTGGTTTGGGGCAGGGTGGTTACTATGGCTACACCTTC.

The chain employs TRBV7-9 and TRBJ2-3; D gene uncertain. CDR3 length: 12 amino acids. CDR1 is SEHNR, CDR2 FQNEAQ, per germline (reference sequence). V was shortened by 3 bases and J by 11 bases, with 12 bases between the two germline ends. The CDR3 nucleotides are TGTGCCAGCAGCTTGACGGGTTGGGGGCAGTATTTT. Translated, it gives CASSLTGWGQYF.

V is TRBV7-7 and J is TRBJ1-6; no definite D call. The germline CDR1 and CDR2 sequences are SSHAT and FNYEAQ (reference sequence). With 4 bases removed from V and 9 bases from J, the gap between germline ends came to 10 bases. The CDR3 extends over 13 amino acids. Here the CDR3 reads CASSSSYGSPLHF. In DNA form, the CDR3 reads TGTGCCAGCAGCTCGTCTTATGGTTCACCCCTCCACTTT. The entire variable domain, with the rest obtained from reference TRBV7-7 and TRBJ1-6, is as follows: GAGVSQSPRYKVTKRGQDVTLRCDPISSHATLYWYQQALGQGPEFLTYFNYEAQPDKSGLPSDRFSAERPEGSISTLTIQRTEQRDSAMYRCASSSSYGSPLHFGNGTRLTVT.